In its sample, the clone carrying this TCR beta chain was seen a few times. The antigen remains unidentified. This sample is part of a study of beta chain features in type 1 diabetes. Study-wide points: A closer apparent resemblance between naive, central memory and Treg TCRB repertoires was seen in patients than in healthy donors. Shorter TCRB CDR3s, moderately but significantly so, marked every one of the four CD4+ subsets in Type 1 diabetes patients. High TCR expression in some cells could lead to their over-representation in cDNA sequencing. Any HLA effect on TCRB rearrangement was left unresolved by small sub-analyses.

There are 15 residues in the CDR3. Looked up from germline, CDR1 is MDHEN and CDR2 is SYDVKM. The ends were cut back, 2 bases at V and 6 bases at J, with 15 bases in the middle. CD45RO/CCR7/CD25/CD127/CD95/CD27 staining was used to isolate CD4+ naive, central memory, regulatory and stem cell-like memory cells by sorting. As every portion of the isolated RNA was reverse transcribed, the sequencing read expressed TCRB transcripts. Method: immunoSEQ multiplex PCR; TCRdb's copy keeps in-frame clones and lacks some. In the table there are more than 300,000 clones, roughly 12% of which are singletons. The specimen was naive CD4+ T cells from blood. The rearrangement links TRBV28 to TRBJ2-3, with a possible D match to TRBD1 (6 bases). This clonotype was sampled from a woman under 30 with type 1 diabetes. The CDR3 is CASSLQQGLGDTQYF. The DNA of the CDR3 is TGTGCCAGCAGTTTACAACAGGGTTTAGGGGATACGCAGTATTTT.